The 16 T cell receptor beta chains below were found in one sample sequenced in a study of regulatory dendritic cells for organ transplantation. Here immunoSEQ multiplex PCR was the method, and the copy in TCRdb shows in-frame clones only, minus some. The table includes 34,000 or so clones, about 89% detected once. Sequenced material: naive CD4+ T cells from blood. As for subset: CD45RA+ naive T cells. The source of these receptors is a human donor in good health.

The CDR3 reads CSVEVRAGTDTQYF. In nucleotides, the CDR3 is TGCAGCGTTGAAGTCAGGGCTGGCACAGATACGCAGTATTTT. J is TRBJ2-3 and V is TRBV29-1, with D possibly TRBD1 on 5 matching bases. Trimming took 1 base from V and 1 from J, leaving 9 bases between them. The CDR3 is 14 amino acids. Germline lookup yields CDR1 SQVTM and CDR2 ANQGSEA.

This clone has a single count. The CDR3 bases are TGTGCCAGTAGTAAGAACACAGATACGCAGTATTTT. Amino acids: CASSKNTDTQYF. This chain uses TRBV19 with TRBJ2-3; D remains unclear. Trimming removed 4 bases from V and 2 bases from J, with 4 bases in between. The germline gives CDR1 LNHDA, CDR2 SQIVND (reference sequence). This CDR3 is 12 amino acids long.

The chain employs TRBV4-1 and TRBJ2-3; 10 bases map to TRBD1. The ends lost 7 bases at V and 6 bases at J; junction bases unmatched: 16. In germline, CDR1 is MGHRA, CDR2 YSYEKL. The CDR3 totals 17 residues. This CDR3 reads CASNLQPWDRGRDTQYF. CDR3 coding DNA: TGCGCCAGCAACCTCCAGCCGTGGGACAGGGGTAGGGATACGCAGTATTTT.

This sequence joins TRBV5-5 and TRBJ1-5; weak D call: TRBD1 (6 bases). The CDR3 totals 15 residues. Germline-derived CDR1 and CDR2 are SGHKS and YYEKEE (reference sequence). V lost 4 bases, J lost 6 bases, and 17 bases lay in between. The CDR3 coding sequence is TGTGCCAGCAGCCAAAATACCGGACAGCTTCAGCCCCAGCATTTT. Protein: CASSQNTGQLQPQHF. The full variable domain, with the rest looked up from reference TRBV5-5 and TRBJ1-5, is DAGVTQSPTHLIKTRGQQVTLRCSPISGHKSVSWYQQVLGQGPQFIFQYYEKEERGRGNFPDRFSARQFPNYSSELNVNALLLGDSALYLCASSQNTGQLQPQHFGDGTRLSIL.

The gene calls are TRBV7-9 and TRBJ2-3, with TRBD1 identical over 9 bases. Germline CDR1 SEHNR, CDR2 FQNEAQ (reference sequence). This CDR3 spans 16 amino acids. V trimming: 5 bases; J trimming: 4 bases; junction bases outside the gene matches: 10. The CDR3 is CASSLGQGLGSDTQYF. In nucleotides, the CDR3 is TGTGCCAGCAGCCTAGGACAGGGGCTAGGTTCAGATACGCAGTATTTT.

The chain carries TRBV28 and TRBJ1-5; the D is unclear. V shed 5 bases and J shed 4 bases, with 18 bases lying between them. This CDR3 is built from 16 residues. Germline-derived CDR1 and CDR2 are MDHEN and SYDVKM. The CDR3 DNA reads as TGTGCCAGCAGTAACGGACCCGGTGGGGTTAATCAGCCCCAGCATTTT. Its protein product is CASSNGPGGVNQPQHF.

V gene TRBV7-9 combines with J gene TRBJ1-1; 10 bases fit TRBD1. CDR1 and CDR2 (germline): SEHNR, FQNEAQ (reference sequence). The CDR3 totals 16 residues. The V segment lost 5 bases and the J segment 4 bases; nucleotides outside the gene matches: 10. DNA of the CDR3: TGTGCCAGCAGCGTACCTAGGGACAGGGGAAGCACTGAAGCTTTCTTT. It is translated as CASSVPRDRGSTEAFF.

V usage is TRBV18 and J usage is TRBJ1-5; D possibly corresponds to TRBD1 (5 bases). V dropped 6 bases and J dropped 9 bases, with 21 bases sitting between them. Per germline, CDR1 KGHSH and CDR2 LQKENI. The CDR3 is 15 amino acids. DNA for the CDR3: TGTGCCAGCTCGCGCCGGGACGCCCGCTCTGTGCCCCAGCATTTT. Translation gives CASSRRDARSVPQHF.

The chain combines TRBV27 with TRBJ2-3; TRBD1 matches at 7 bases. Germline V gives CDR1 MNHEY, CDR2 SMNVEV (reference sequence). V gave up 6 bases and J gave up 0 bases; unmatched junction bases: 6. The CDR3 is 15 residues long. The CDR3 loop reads CASRFGQVSTDTQYF. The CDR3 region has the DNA TGTGCCAGCAGGTTCGGACAGGTTAGCACAGATACGCAGTATTTT.

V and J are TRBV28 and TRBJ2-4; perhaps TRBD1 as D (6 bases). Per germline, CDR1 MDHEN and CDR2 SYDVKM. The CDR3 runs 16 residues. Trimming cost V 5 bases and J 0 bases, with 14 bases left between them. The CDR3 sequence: CASSIPGDLAKNIQYF. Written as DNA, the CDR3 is TGTGCCAGCAGTATCCCAGGGGACCTAGCCAAAAACATTCAGTACTTC. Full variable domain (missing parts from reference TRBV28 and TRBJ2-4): DVKVTQSSRYLVKRTGEKVFLECVQDMDHENMFWYRQDPGLGLRLIYFSYDVKMKEKGDIPEGYSVSREKKERFSLILESASTNQTSMYLCASSIPGDLAKNIQYFGAGTRLSVL.

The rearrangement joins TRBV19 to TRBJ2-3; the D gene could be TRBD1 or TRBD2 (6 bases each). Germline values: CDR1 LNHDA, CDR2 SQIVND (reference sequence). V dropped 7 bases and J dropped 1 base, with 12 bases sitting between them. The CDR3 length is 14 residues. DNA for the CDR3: TGTGCCAGTAAGGGGGACTTTCGCACAGATACGCAGTATTTT. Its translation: CASKGDFRTDTQYF.

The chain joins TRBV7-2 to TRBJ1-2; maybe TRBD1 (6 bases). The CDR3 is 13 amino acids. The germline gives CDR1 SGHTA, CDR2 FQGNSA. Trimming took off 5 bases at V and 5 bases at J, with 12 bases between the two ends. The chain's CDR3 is CASSPRTGYGYTF. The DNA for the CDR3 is TGTGCCAGCAGCCCCCGCACAGGGTATGGCTACACCTTC.

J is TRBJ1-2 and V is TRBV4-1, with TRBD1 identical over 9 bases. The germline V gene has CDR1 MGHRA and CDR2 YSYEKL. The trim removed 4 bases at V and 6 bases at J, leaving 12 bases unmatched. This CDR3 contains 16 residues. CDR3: CASSPAGTGRRHGYTF. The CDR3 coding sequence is TGCGCCAGCAGCCCCGCCGGGACAGGGAGAAGGCATGGCTACACCTTC.

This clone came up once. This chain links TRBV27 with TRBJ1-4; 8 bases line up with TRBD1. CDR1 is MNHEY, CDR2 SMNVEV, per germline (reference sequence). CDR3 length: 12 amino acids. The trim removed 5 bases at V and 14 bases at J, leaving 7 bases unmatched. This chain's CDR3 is CASSPRQGALFF. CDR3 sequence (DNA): TGTGCCAGCAGTCCTCGCCAGGGGGCCCTGTTTTTT.

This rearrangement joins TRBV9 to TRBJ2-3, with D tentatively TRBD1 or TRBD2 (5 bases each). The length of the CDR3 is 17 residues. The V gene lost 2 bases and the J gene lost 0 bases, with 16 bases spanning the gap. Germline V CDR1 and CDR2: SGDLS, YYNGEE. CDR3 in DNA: TGTGCCAGCAGCGTTACCGGGGCCACTACTAGCACAGATACGCAGTATTTT. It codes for CASSVTGATTSTDTQYF.

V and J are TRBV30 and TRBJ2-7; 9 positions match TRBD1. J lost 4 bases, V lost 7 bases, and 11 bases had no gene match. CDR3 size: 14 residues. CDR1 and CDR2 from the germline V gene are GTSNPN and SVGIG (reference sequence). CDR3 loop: CAYNRDRVGYEQYF. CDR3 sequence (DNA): TGTGCCTATAACCGGGACAGGGTGGGGTACGAGCAGTACTTC.